These T cell receptor beta chains were read from a single sample in a study of T cell changes during pregnancy in multiple sclerosis. TCRdb's copy holds only in-frame clones and misses some; the assay was immunoSEQ multiplex PCR. The sample has 26,000 or so clones; 85% to 90% are singletons. Specimen: CD8+ T cells from peripheral blood mononuclear cells, collected in the second trimester of pregnancy. Every receptor here comes from a female donor with multiple sclerosis, enrolled in a pregnancy study. Each CDR3 is given with its conserved first and last residue. D genes are given only for firm matches. Clone sizes are given selectively: once, few, many, or a class where the clone is expanded.

CDR3aa: CASSYGQINTGELFF
CDR3nt: TGTGCCAGCAGTTACGGGCAGATTAACACCGGGGAGCTGTTTTTT
v_gene: TRBV6-6
d_gene: NA
j_gene: TRBJ2-2
abundance: NA

CDR3aa: CASSAASGRTYEQYF
CDR3nt: TGTGCCAGCAGCGCCGCTAGCGGGAGAACCTACGAGCAGTACTTC
v_gene: TRBV9
d_gene: TRBD2
j_gene: TRBJ2-7
abundance: NA

CDR3aa: CASSLGPGHFSGNTIYF
CDR3nt: TGTGCCAGCAGCTTGGGTCCGGGACACTTCTCTGGAAACACCATATATTTT
v_gene: TRBV7-6
d_gene: NA
j_gene: TRBJ1-3
abundance: NA

CDR3aa: CASSFITGQAFF
CDR3nt: TGTGCCAGCAGTTTTATCACAGGGCAAGCTTTCTTT
v_gene: TRBV28
d_gene: NA
j_gene: TRBJ1-1
abundance: once

CDR3aa: CASSRAGGTYTQYF
CDR3nt: TGTGCCAGCAGTAGGGCGGGAGGGACGTATACGCAGTATTTT
v_gene: TRBV6-1
d_gene: TRBD2
j_gene: TRBJ2-3
abundance: NA

CDR3aa: CAWSSDNEQFF
CDR3nt: TGTGCCTGGAGTTCAGACAATGAGCAGTTCTTC
v_gene: TRBV30
d_gene: NA
j_gene: TRBJ2-1
abundance: NA

CDR3aa: CASSQRTGAGYEQYF
CDR3nt: TGCGCCAGCAGCCAGCGGACAGGGGCGGGCTACGAGCAGTACTTC
v_gene: TRBV4-3
d_gene: TRBD1
j_gene: TRBJ2-7
abundance: NA

CDR3aa: CASSRLAGGELFF
CDR3nt: TGTGCCAGCAGTCGTCTAGCGGGCGGGGAGCTGTTTTTT
v_gene: TRBV28
d_gene: TRBD2
j_gene: TRBJ2-2
abundance: NA

CDR3aa: CASSQEAVDSSYEQYF
CDR3nt: TGTGCCAGCAGCCAAGAAGCCGTGGACAGCTCCTACGAGCAGTACTTC
v_gene: TRBV4-2
d_gene: NA
j_gene: TRBJ2-7
abundance: NA

CDR3aa: CASSEAAERVPYNEQFF
CDR3nt: TGTGCCAGCAGTGAAGCAGCAGAGAGGGTACCCTACAATGAGCAGTTCTTC
v_gene: TRBV2
d_gene: NA
j_gene: TRBJ2-1
abundance: NA

CDR3aa: CASSLDTHTDTQYF
CDR3nt: TGTGCCAGCAGCTTAGATACACACACAGATACGCAGTATTTT
v_gene: TRBV11-2
d_gene: NA
j_gene: TRBJ2-3
abundance: NA

CDR3aa: CASSFLSSQYVYEQYF
CDR3nt: TGTGCCAGCAGCTTCCTATCTAGTCAATATGTCTACGAGCAGTACTTC
v_gene: TRBV7-2
d_gene: NA
j_gene: TRBJ2-7
abundance: NA

CDR3aa: CASSVDSLTYEQYF
CDR3nt: TGTGCCAGCAGCGTAGACAGTCTAACCTACGAGCAGTACTTC
v_gene: TRBV9
d_gene: NA
j_gene: TRBJ2-7
abundance: NA

CDR3aa: CASSLEFELAGYEQYF
CDR3nt: TGTGCCAGCAGTTTAGAATTTGAACTAGCGGGATACGAGCAGTACTTC
v_gene: TRBV28
d_gene: TRBD2
j_gene: TRBJ2-7
abundance: NA

CDR3aa: CASSPGVGELFF
CDR3nt: TGTGCCAGCAGTCCCGGAGTCGGGGAGCTGTTTTTT
v_gene: TRBV27
d_gene: NA
j_gene: TRBJ2-2
abundance: NA

CDR3aa: CSVDGVGLGEQGEETQYF
CDR3nt: TGCAGCGTTGACGGTGTGGGTTTAGGGGAACAGGGAGAGGAGACCCAGTACTTC
v_gene: TRBV29-1
d_gene: NA
j_gene: TRBJ2-5
abundance: NA

CDR3aa: CAWSVGQYEQFF
CDR3nt: TGTGCCTGGAGTGTTGGGCAGTATGAGCAGTTCTTC
v_gene: TRBV30
d_gene: NA
j_gene: TRBJ2-1
abundance: NA

CDR3aa: CASSIGSTHQGDTQYF
CDR3nt: TGTGCCAGTAGTATTGGTAGTACCCACCAGGGAGATACGCAGTATTTT
v_gene: TRBV19
d_gene: NA
j_gene: TRBJ2-3
abundance: NA

CDR3aa: CASSWVRQTEAFF
CDR3nt: TGTGCCAGCAGCTGGGTGCGGCAAACTGAAGCTTTCTTT
v_gene: TRBV5-5
d_gene: NA
j_gene: TRBJ1-1
abundance: NA

CDR3aa: CASRVGLGYEQYF
CDR3nt: TGTGCCAGCCGCGTGGGGCTAGGCTACGAGCAGTACTTC
v_gene: TRBV18
d_gene: NA
j_gene: TRBJ2-7
abundance: NA